These T cell receptor beta chains were read from a single sample in a study of T cell responses to AZD1222 COVID-19 vaccine. The table came from immunoSEQ multiplex PCR; TCRdb's copy has only in-frame clones and leaves some out. The sample has about 120,000 clones; around 94% are singletons. The starting material was peripheral blood, obtained on day 0 of AZD1222 vaccination. All receptors derive from an adult in good health. Both conserved end residues are part of each CDR3. A D gene is named only where the DNA matches it firmly. Clone size is shown for a subset of rows, as once, few, many or a class of expanded clone.

clone size,D gene,J gene,V gene,CDR3 protein,CDR3 DNA
-,-,TRBJ2-4,TRBV28,CASSFPHSPLDF,TGTGCCAGCAGTTTCCCCCACAGCCCCCTAGACTTC
-,-,TRBJ1-1,TRBV6-2/TRBV6-3,CASSYGGTEAFF,TGTGCCAGCAGTTACGGTGGGACTGAAGCTTTCTTT
-,TRBD1,TRBJ2-1,TRBV29-1,CSSRQGAQNEQFF,TGCAGCTCACGACAGGGGGCGCAAAATGAGCAGTTCTTC
-,-,TRBJ2-3,TRBV3-1/TRBV3-2,CASSLNTDTQYF,TGTGCCAGCAGCCTCAACACAGATACGCAGTATTTT
-,-,TRBJ1-1,TRBV20-1,CSLGQNTEAFF,TGCAGTTTAGGACAGAACACTGAAGCTTTCTTT
-,TRBD1,TRBJ1-5,TRBV6-5,CASMDRVEQPQHF,TGTGCCAGCATGGACAGGGTTGAACAGCCCCAGCATTTT
-,-,TRBJ1-1,TRBV18,CASSPLVDTEAFF,TGTGCCAGCTCACCTCTGGTCGACACTGAAGCTTTCTTT
-,TRBD2,TRBJ2-7,TRBV18,CASSFTSGASYEQYF,TGTGCCAGCTCATTCACTAGCGGGGCCTCCTACGAGCAGTACTTC
-,TRBD1,TRBJ1-6,TRBV2,CASRPTGRDSPLHF,TGTGCCAGCAGGCCGACAGGGAGGGATTCACCCCTCCACTTT
-,-,TRBJ2-6,TRBV6-2/TRBV6-3,CASSQNSGANVLTF,TGTGCCAGCAGCCAGAACTCTGGGGCCAACGTCCTGACTTTC
-,TRBD1,TRBJ1-2,TRBV27,CASSLSPDRGHGYTF,TGTGCCAGCAGTTTATCCCCGGACAGGGGGCATGGCTACACCTTC
-,-,TRBJ1-2,TRBV7-9,CASSLGTEIYGYTF,TGTGCCAGCAGCTTAGGGACAGAGATATATGGCTACACCTTC
-,-,TRBJ2-1,TRBV7-9,CASSSLNEQFF,TGTGCCAGCAGCTCCCTGAATGAGCAGTTCTTC
-,-,TRBJ1-4,TRBV7-9,CASSPPGGAGKLFF,TGTGCCAGCAGCCCGCCCGGGGGCGCAGGAAAACTGTTTTTT
-,-,TRBJ1-5,TRBV19,CASSIESPGGHNQPQHF,TGTGCCAGTAGTATAGAGTCCCCTGGGGGACACAATCAGCCCCAGCATTTT
-,-,TRBJ2-1,TRBV7-2,CASSQEAGRYEQFF,TGTGCCAGCAGCCAAGAGGCAGGCCGCTATGAGCAGTTCTTC
-,TRBD1,TRBJ1-4,TRBV20-1,CSARSDRLFF,TGCAGTGCTAGGTCGGACAGGCTGTTTTTT
-,-,TRBJ1-5,TRBV19,CASSIEGPGVYSNQPQHF,TGTGCCAGTAGTATAGAGGGGCCAGGCGTATATAGCAATCAGCCCCAGCATTTT
-,-,TRBJ2-5,TRBV5-6,CASSEQQGSRETQYF,TGTGCCAGCAGCGAGCAACAGGGATCGAGAGAGACCCAGTACTTC
-,-,TRBJ1-5,TRBV5-5,CASSLLPVVSNQPQHF,TGTGCCAGCAGCTTGTTGCCGGTAGTTAGCAATCAGCCCCAGCATTTT
-,TRBD2,TRBJ2-3,TRBV6-4,CASSVRAAGGTDTQYF,TGTGCCAGCAGTGTGAGGGCGGCGGGAGGAACAGATACGCAGTATTTT
-,TRBD1,TRBJ1-2,TRBV7-2,CASSLVGVRTGNYGYTF,TGTGCCAGCAGCTTAGTTGGAGTACGGACAGGCAACTATGGCTACACCTTC
-,-,TRBJ2-5,TRBV7-3,CASSFHWLLPGETQYF,TGTGCCAGCAGCTTTCATTGGCTCTTGCCTGGCGAGACCCAGTACTTC
-,-,TRBJ2-1,TRBV7-2,CASSLPGSYNEQFF,TGTGCCAGCAGCTTACCGGGATCCTACAATGAGCAGTTCTTC
-,TRBD2,TRBJ2-5,TRBV5-1,CASSVGLAGPARETQYF,TGCGCCAGCAGCGTGGGACTAGCGGGGCCCGCCCGGGAGACCCAGTACTTC
-,TRBD1,TRBJ2-4,TRBV12-3/TRBV12-4,CASRRTGGNIQYF,TGTGCCAGCAGACGGACAGGGGGTAACATTCAGTACTTC
-,TRBD1,TRBJ1-1,TRBV3-1/TRBV3-2,CASSQDPQGANEAFF,TGTGCCAGCAGCCAAGATCCCCAGGGGGCGAATGAAGCTTTCTTT
-,-,TRBJ1-2,TRBV7-3,CASSLIEGYGGYTF,TGTGCCAGCAGCTTAATCGAGGGGTACGGTGGCTACACCTTC
-,-,TRBJ1-5,TRBV2,CASSEALRRQGNQPQHF,TGTGCCAGCAGTGAAGCGCTTCGTCGACAGGGCAATCAGCCCCAGCATTTT
-,-,TRBJ2-3,TRBV18,CASSPPSGNTQYF,TGTGCCAGCTCACCACCGTCCGGGAATACGCAGTATTTT
-,-,TRBJ1-4,TRBV27,CASSFSRGRGEKLFF,TGTGCCAGCAGTTTCTCCAGGGGTCGGGGTGAAAAACTGTTTTTT
-,-,TRBJ1-4,TRBV6-5,CASSYMSGSAKLFF,TGTGCCAGCAGTTATATGTCAGGGTCGGCAAAACTGTTTTTT
-,-,TRBJ1-3,TRBV19,CASSSPMAFSGNTIYF,TGTGCCAGTAGTTCCCCGATGGCCTTCTCTGGAAACACCATATATTTT
-,TRBD2,TRBJ2-2,TRBV4-1,CASSHLGLANTGELFF,TGCGCCAGCAGCCACCTAGGACTAGCGAACACCGGGGAGCTGTTTTTT
-,TRBD2,TRBJ2-5,TRBV7-2,CASNTAPGTSGQETQYF,TGTGCCAGCAACACCGCACCCGGGACTAGCGGCCAAGAGACCCAGTACTTC
-,-,TRBJ1-1,TRBV7-9,CASRGGGLNTEAFF,TGTGCCAGCAGGGGGGGAGGACTGAACACTGAAGCTTTCTTT
few,TRBD1,TRBJ1-5,TRBV12-5,CASQEGQSSNQPQHF,TGTGCTAGCCAGGAGGGACAGTCCAGTAATCAGCCCCAGCATTTT
-,-,TRBJ1-1,TRBV5-1,CASSLNMEQNTEAFF,TGCGCCAGCAGCCTAAATATGGAACAGAACACTGAAGCTTTCTTT
-,-,TRBJ1-6,TRBV9,CASSPVTGGNSPLHF,TGTGCCAGCAGCCCAGTAACCGGTGGGAATTCACCCCTCCACTTT
-,-,TRBJ1-4,TRBV5-8,CASSLVVGSNEKLFF,TGTGCCAGCAGCTTGGTGGTGGGGTCTAATGAAAAACTGTTTTTT
-,TRBD1,TRBJ1-1,TRBV10-2,CASSETGEETEAFF,TGCGCCAGCAGTGAGACAGGGGAGGAAACTGAAGCTTTCTTT
-,-,TRBJ1-5,TRBV29-1,CSVGNQPQHF,TGCAGCGTCGGTAATCAGCCCCAGCATTTT
-,TRBD2,TRBJ2-1,TRBV24-1,CATSDPPGLAGVHEQFF,TGTGCCACCAGTGACCCTCCGGGACTAGCGGGAGTGCATGAGCAGTTCTTC
-,TRBD1,TRBJ1-1,TRBV4-1,CASSPGQGARTEAFF,TGCGCCAGCAGCCCTGGACAGGGGGCTCGCACTGAAGCTTTCTTT
-,TRBD2,TRBJ2-1,TRBV5-6,CASSLWTSGGSSYNEQFF,TGTGCCAGCAGCTTGTGGACTAGCGGGGGGAGCTCCTACAATGAGCAGTTCTTC
-,-,TRBJ1-1,TRBV3-1/TRBV3-2,CASSQRGNVEAFF,TGTGCCAGCAGCCAAAGAGGGAACGTTGAAGCTTTCTTT
-,TRBD1,TRBJ2-3,TRBV6-1,CASSDGQVSTDTQYF,TGTGCCAGCAGTGACGGACAGGTTAGCACAGATACGCAGTATTTT
few,-,TRBJ2-1,TRBV5-4,CASSRTSIEQFF,TGTGCCAGCAGTCGAACTAGCATTGAGCAGTTCTTC
once,-,TRBJ1-1,TRBV19,CASSWLNTEAFF,TGTGCCAGTAGTTGGTTGAACACTGAAGCTTTCTTT
-,-,TRBJ1-4,TRBV6-8,CASPGAGISTNEKLFF,TGTGCCAGTCCCGGGGCAGGGATCTCAACTAATGAAAAACTGTTTTTT
-,TRBD1,TRBJ1-3,TRBV28,CASRTFGQGLGNTIYF,TGTGCCAGCAGAACGTTTGGACAGGGGCTCGGAAACACCATATATTTT
-,-,TRBJ1-1,TRBV29-1,CSVTRRTTDTEAFF,TGCAGCGTCACGCGGCGGACAACGGACACTGAAGCTTTCTTT
few,TRBD1,TRBJ2-5,TRBV2,CASRTGETQYF,TGTGCCAGCAGGACAGGGGAGACCCAGTACTTC
-,-,TRBJ1-5,TRBV25-1,CASSGSGRGGQPQHF,TGTGCCAGCAGTGGAAGCGGAAGGGGAGGTCAGCCCCAGCATTTT